These 20 T cell receptor beta chains were sequenced from one sample in a study of T cell repertoires in cytomegalovirus infection. TCRdb called the reads again in MiXCR, with one record for every CDR3 protein. The table shows about 830,000 distinct CDR3 sequences, with approximately 32% occurring only once. No cognate antigen is known for these TCRs. The material sequenced was cultured CD8+ T cells from PBMCs, taken from culture after CMV antigen stimulation. The receptors derive from a human donor in good health (CMV status not recorded). Some clones in this sample may be carry-over from other donors' samples.

In its sample, this clonotype was seen a few times. The V gene is TRBV7-6, the J gene TRBJ2-7; 8 bases line up with TRBD1. Germline V gene sequence: CDR1 SGHVS, CDR2 FNYEAQ. The CDR3 spans 14 residues. V lost 5 bases to trimming and J lost 5 bases; unmatched junction nucleotides: 8. The CDR3: CASSPGGGVNEQYF. CDR3 DNA: TGTGCCAGCAGCCCAGGGGGCGGGGTGAACGAGCAGTACTTC.

This clonotype was picked up many times. The chain employs TRBV7-2 and TRBJ1-2; D is undetermined. Germline V gives CDR1 SGHTA, CDR2 FQGNSA. CDR3 size: 15 residues. Trimming took off 1 base at V and 4 bases at J, with 13 bases between the two ends. In nucleotides, the CDR3 is TGTGCCAGCAGCTTAGGCGAAAGGGCCCCCTATGGCTACACCTTC. Its translation: CASSLGERAPYGYTF.

The V gene is TRBV27, the J gene TRBJ1-5; D not certain. This CDR3 is 14 amino acids long. Germline CDR1 is MNHEY and CDR2 is SMNVEV (reference sequence). The V and J ends lost 3 bases and 2 bases respectively, with 8 bases between them. As DNA, the CDR3 is TGTGCCAGCAGTTTCTGGCCTGGCAATCAGCCCCAGCATTTT. It specifies CASSFWPGNQPQHF.

This chain links TRBV7-9 with TRBJ1-1; a weak D match, TRBD1 (5 bases). V was shortened by 10 bases and J by 2 bases, with 20 bases between the two germline ends. This CDR3 spans 15 amino acids. Germline lookup yields CDR1 SEHNR and CDR2 FQNEAQ (reference sequence). The DNA for the CDR3 is TGTGCCAACATCAGGATAGGCGGGGGTAACACTGAAGCTTTCTTT. The encoded protein is CANIRIGGGNTEAFF. Full variable domain (remainder filled in from reference TRBV7-9 and TRBJ1-1): DTGVSQNPRHKITKRGQNVTFRCDPISEHNRLYWYRQTLGQGPEFLTYFQNEAQLEKSRLLSDRFSAERPKGSFSTLEIQRTEQGDSAMYLCANIRIGGGNTEAFFGQGTRLTVV.

Many counts were recorded for this clonotype. The chain links TRBV7-2 to TRBJ2-7, with a weak D call TRBD2 (7 bases). CDR3 size: 14 residues. V dropped 5 bases and J dropped 3 bases, with 14 bases sitting between them. The germline V gene has CDR1 SGHTA and CDR2 FQGNSA. In nucleotides, the CDR3 is TGTGCCAGCAGCCCCAACGGGGGGCACTACGAGCAGTACGTC. This codes for CASSPNGGHYEQYV.

The V and J genes are TRBV12-3 or TRBV12-4 and TRBJ1-1; no clear D. The CDR3 consists of 13 residues. The V end was cut by 3 bases, the J end by 7 bases, with 12 bases between. The CDR3 DNA reads as TGTGCCAGCAGTTTCGGCAGCAGACTTGAAGCTTTCTTT. Residues: CASSFGSRLEAFF.

This clonotype was observed a few times. V gene TRBV10-3 combines with J gene TRBJ1-3; 10 bases map to TRBD1. From germline, CDR1 is ENHRY and CDR2 SYGVKD. The CDR3 is 17 amino acids. Trimming at V came to 6 bases and at J to 4 bases, leaving 12 bases not matched to a gene. In DNA, the CDR3 is TGTGCCATCAGAACTAGGGACAGGGGCCCTGCCGGAAACACCATATATTTT. This translates into CAIRTRDRGPAGNTIYF.

This clonotype was seen many times. The CDR3: CASSRSYNQPQHF. In DNA form, the CDR3 reads TGTGCCAGCAGCCGGAGTTACAATCAGCCCCAGCATTTT. The chain employs TRBV7-2 and TRBJ1-5, with no clear D. Trimming pared 5 bases from V and 3 bases from J, leaving 8 bases between. CDR3 length: 13 amino acids. CDR1 and CDR2 from the germline V gene are SGHTA and FQGNSA.

This sequence joins TRBV4-2 and TRBJ2-1; TRBD2 agrees at 9 bases. This CDR3 contains 16 residues. Germline lookup yields CDR1 LGHNA and CDR2 YNFKEQ. With 0 bases clipped from V and 6 bases from J, the junction kept 6 bases outside the gene matches. The CDR3 DNA reads as TGTGCCAGCAGCCAAGATGTACTAGCGGGCCCCAATGAGCAGTTCTTC. This encodes CASSQDVLAGPNEQFF.

This clonotype occurred many times. The chain uses TRBV7-2 and TRBJ2-6; no clear D. V lost 7 bases to trimming and J lost 1 base, with 14 bases between them. Germline V gene sequence: CDR1 SGHTA, CDR2 FQGNSA. The CDR3 is 16 residues long. The CDR3 reads CASKTGSSSGANVLTF. CDR3 coding DNA: TGTGCCAGCAAAACCGGGTCCTCTTCTGGGGCCAACGTCCTGACTTTC.

The chain employs TRBV7-8 and TRBJ2-7; 9 positions agree with TRBD1. The CDR3 runs 14 residues. V gave up 1 base and J gave up 6 bases; unmatched junction bases: 4. Germline assignment: CDR1 SGHVS and CDR2 FQNEAQ. The CDR3 loop reads CASSLGTGAREQYF. CDR3 DNA: TGTGCCAGCAGCTTAGGGACAGGGGCACGCGAGCAGTACTTC.

Points on this clonotype: An end of the junction does not agree with germline; a read error may underlie this. This chain links TRBV4-3 with TRBJ2-5; possible D gene TRBD1, 6 bases. Germline V lookup: CDR1 LGHNA, CDR2 YSLEER. This CDR3 has 16 amino acids. This CDR3 is CTSSQNHGTLQETQYF. CDR3 nucleotides: TGCACCAGCAGCCAAAACCACGGGACACTACAAGAGACCCAGTACTTC.

V gene TRBV27 combines with J gene TRBJ2-3, with D maybe TRBD2 (6 bases). Germline lookup yields CDR1 MNHEY and CDR2 SMNVEV (reference sequence). The CDR3 extends over 14 amino acids. V lost 2 bases and J 13 bases, leaving 19 bases between the germline ends. The CDR3 sequence: CASSLGLGGIKEYF. CDR3 bases: TGTGCCAGCAGTTTAGGCCTCGGCGGGATAAAGGAGTATTTT.

In this sample, this clonotype turned up a few times. The chain recombines TRBV19 with TRBJ1-1; possibly TRBD1 for D (6 bases). CDR1 is LNHDA and CDR2 is SQIVND in the germline V gene (reference sequence). With 4 bases removed from V and 4 bases from J, the gap between germline ends came to 16 bases. The CDR3 loop spans 15 amino acids. CDR3 amino acids: CASSTPRGVVTEAFF. CDR3 DNA: TGTGCCAGTAGTACGCCCAGGGGAGTGGTCACTGAAGCTTTCTTT.

This clonotype was seen repeatedly, ten times or more. This rearrangement joins TRBV6-2 or TRBV6-3 to TRBJ1-3; D not certain. Germline V gene lookup returns CDR1 MNHEY and CDR2 SVGEGT. The germline V and J ends were trimmed by 2 bases and 0 bases, with 2 bases remaining between them. The CDR3 spans 13 residues. The CDR3 sequence is CASSYSSGNTIYF. In DNA, the CDR3 is TGTGCCAGCAGTTACAGCTCTGGAAACACCATATATTTT.

This clonotype was recorded a few times. The chain is built from TRBV7-9 and TRBJ1-3; TRBD1 matches at 11 bases. The germline CDR1 and CDR2 sequences are SEHNR and FQNEAQ (reference sequence). CDR3 length equals 16 residues. After removal of 4 bases from V and 4 bases from J, the junction contained 6 bases not matched to a gene. This CDR3 is CASSSGQGVSGNTIYF. The CDR3 DNA sequence: TGTGCCAGCAGCTCGGGACAGGGGGTTTCGGGAAACACCATATATTTT. Full variable domain (missing parts from reference TRBV7-9 and TRBJ1-3): DTGVSQNPRHKITKRGQNVTFRCDPISEHNRLYWYRQTLGQGPEFLTYFQNEAQLEKSRLLSDRFSAERPKGSFSTLEIQRTEQGDSAMYLCASSSGQGVSGNTIYFGEGSWLTVV.

With regard to this clonotype: This may arise from a read error, as a much more abundant clone is one base away. The chain uses TRBV7-2 and TRBJ1-6; D perhaps matches TRBD1 (5 bases). The CDR3 totals 12 residues. Deletions cut 7 bases from V and 9 bases from J, with 10 bases between. Looked up from germline, CDR1 is SGHTA and CDR2 is FQGNSA. CDR3 in amino acids: CASIPGFSPLHF. CDR3 coding DNA: TGTGCCAGCATACCAGGGTTTTCACCCCTCCACTTT.

This chain links TRBV6-1 with TRBJ1-3; maybe TRBD1 (6 bases). Trimming left V 1 base short and J 3 bases short, with 10 bases between. The germline V gene has CDR1 MNHNS and CDR2 SASEGT. This CDR3 contains 15 residues. DNA of the CDR3: TGTGCCAGCAGTGAAGTGGGGGCCGGTGGAAACACCATATATTTT. It codes for CASSEVGAGGNTIYF.

This clonotype was seen a single time. This rearrangement joins TRBV7-2 to TRBJ2-7; 9 bases fit TRBD1. The germline CDR1 and CDR2 sequences are SGHTA and FQGNSA. Losses at the gene ends were 1 base for V and 6 bases for J; bases not matched to a gene: 7. The CDR3 is 15 amino acids. CDR3 bases: TGTGCCAGCAGCTTAGGCTCCGGGGACAGGGCCGAGCAGTACGTC. Translation gives CASSLGSGDRAEQYV.

This clonotype was picked up a small number of times. The J gene is TRBJ2-1, the V gene TRBV6-5, with D unresolved. Germline CDR1 and CDR2: MNHEY and SVGAGI. V shed 5 bases and J shed 0 bases, with 11 bases lying between them. The CDR3 length is 15 residues. The CDR3 sequence is CASSKASSSYNEQFF. The CDR3 coding sequence is TGTGCCAGCAGTAAGGCTTCAAGCTCCTACAATGAGCAGTTCTTC.